The T cell receptor (beta chain) described here comes from a study of blood T cell repertoires in COVID-19. Study context: Samples representing acute and convalescent COVID-19 were sourced from the United States, Italy and Spain.

Profiled with immunoSEQ multiplex PCR; TCRdb holds only in-frame clones, not every one. The sample contains fewer than 450,000 clones, 70% to 90% of which appear only once. This CDR3 is built from 11 residues. Looked up from germline, CDR1 is SQVTM and CDR2 is ANQGSEA. V trimming: 8 bases; J trimming: 2 bases; junction bases outside the gene matches: 2. Enrollees, about 18 to 100 years old, lived in fewer than 25 US areas. Participants' own reports of clinical history determined their cohort assignment. This chain connects TRBV29-1 to TRBJ2-5; 7 nucleotides line up with TRBD1. The clonotype originates from a woman aged 40 to 55 with acute COVID-19. The sample was PBMCs or T cells enriched from blood (not recorded which). In DNA, the CDR3 is TGCAGCAAGGGGGCGCAAGAGACCCAGTACTTC. Its protein is CSKGAQETQYF.